This record looks at one TCR beta chain sequence and its context. Its antigen target is currently unknown. It has no much larger one-base neighbor in the sample; base qualities were not kept. The data are from a study of blood T cell repertoires in COVID-19 (dated by TCRdb to 2019 to 2021). With regard to the full study: Collaborator samples came from the United States, Italy and Spain and covered acute and convalescent phases of COVID-19. Samples came from the ongoing ImmuneRACE study (first 160 participants) plus 1,254 subjects from 6 global collaborators. HLA class I and class II types, where available, came from metadata supplied by the sample provider rather than from assay-based typing. Subjects who had been exposed to COVID-19, were actively infected with it, or had recovered from it provided the deeply sampled blood TCRbeta repertoires that made up the dataset. The prospective study material was composed of cDNA or gDNA derived from T cells, B-cell-depleted T cells, or PBMCs. A de-identified subject ID, COVID-19 status, age in years and sex were almost always included in the sample metadata. The repertoires were released in a freely available public database intended as a resource for research on the immune response to SARS-CoV-2. Summary of the overall study and its limitations: The amount of clinical and demographic metadata varied by source and participant and was provided uncurated.

Each collaborating institution followed its own protocols to collect whole blood in K2EDTA tubes. Collaborator samples were shipped for TCRbeta analysis as frozen whole blood, isolated PBMCs, or DNA extracted from either sample type. TCRbeta CDR3 regions were amplified from genomic DNA by means of the immunoSEQ Assay, a bias-controlled multiplex PCR. Under the source paper's analysis protocol: Nucleated cell counts per sample were estimated from amplification of reference gene primers within the assay. Sequence reads were collapsed and filtered to measure the absolute abundance of every unique TCRbeta CDR3 rearrangement. For each sample, productive Simpson clonality was calculated as the square root of Simpson's diversity index over productive rearrangements. TCRdb limited this immuneACCESS table to in-frame rearrangements with V and J called. A share of clones is missing; checked studies link under half to unresolved V genes, and the rest is unexplained. That table furnishes V, J and clone size, whereas the DNA furnished D and trimming. The sample has about 180,000 clones on record, around 89% of them singletons. The ten largest clones capture under 4.5% of the sample.

Source material: peripheral blood. The sequence was obtained from a woman in her twenties or thirties with acute or convalescent COVID-19.

CDR3 sequence: CASSLSGETQYF. The nucleotides are TGTGCCAGCAGCTTAAGCGGGGAGACCCAGTACTTC. Recombination connected TRBV7-2 to TRBJ2-5; TRBD2 is a weak D gene call, 6 bases matching. The V end loses 2 bases and the J end loses 5 bases, and a stretch of 6 bases separates them. From the germline V gene, CDR1 is SGHTA and CDR2 is FQGNSA. Spanning cysteine to phenylalanine, the CDR3 consists of 12 amino acids. Here the CDR3 DNA is all that survives: 36 bases in frame from base 1.